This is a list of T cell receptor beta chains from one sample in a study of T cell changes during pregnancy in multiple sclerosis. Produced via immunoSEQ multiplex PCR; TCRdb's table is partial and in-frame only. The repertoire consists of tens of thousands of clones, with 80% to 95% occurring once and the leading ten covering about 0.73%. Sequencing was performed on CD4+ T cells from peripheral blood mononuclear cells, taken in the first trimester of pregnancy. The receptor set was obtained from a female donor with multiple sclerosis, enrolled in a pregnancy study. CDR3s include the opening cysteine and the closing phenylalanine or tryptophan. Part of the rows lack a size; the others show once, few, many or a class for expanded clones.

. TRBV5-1 CASSQPGLAGGSSYNEQFF
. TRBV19 CASCFLGNTGELFF
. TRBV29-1 CSVEVPVLSAKITQYF
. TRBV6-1 CASREGQGFTGELFF
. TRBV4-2 CASGLGASGAYEQYF
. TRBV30 CAWSKSGGYNEQFF
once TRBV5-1 CASSQDPSSYNEQFF
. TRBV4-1 CASSTREVGREGPFPGELFF
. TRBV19 CASSLQGVQYF
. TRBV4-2 CASSQEGRGHEKLFF
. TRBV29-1 CSVPGGPKSKSSYNEQFF
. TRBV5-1 CASSLLAGGYNEQFF
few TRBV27 CASSPRGGELFF
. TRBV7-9 CASSPTSSGTDTQYF
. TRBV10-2 CASSEKTGSGNTIYF
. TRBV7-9 CASSFSGYEQYF
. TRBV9 CASSAGLAGPYEQYF
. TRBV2 CASSRGGNEKLFF
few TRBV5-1 CASSLEVGGDSPLHF
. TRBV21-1 CASSKLGTSGKGWDEQYF
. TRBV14 CASTSSTRTGELFF
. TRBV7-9 CASSDVIGQASNQPQHF
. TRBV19 CASSTIGTADTQYF
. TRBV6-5 CARGPGGDEQFF
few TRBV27 CASSLYARVGYEQYF
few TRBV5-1 CASSLGGYGYTF
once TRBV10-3 CAIRRQDPNYGYTF
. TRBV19 CASSMARETQYF
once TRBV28 CASSPSPTRETGNTIYF
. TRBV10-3 CAISDPGRGHLLSYEQYF
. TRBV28 CASSLDWTEAFF
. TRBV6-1 CASSGGNSYEQYF
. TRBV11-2 CASSLDRISSYEQYF
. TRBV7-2 CASSSGLGTGELFF
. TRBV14 CASSLISGTGVEKLFF
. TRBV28 CASSSRLAGRAENEQFF
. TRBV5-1 CASSRTLDGYTF
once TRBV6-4 CASSDGGFDTRTF
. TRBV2 CASSAFQGNSDEQYF
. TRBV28 CASSLRQIIAGLWGGELFF
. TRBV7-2 CASSPRGSPQGEQYF
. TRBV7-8 CASSPSLARETQYF
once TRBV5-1 CASSLWPIGTPGDTGELFF
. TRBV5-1 CASSLQTVTYNEQFF
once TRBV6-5 CASSYSPGQPNEKLFF
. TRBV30 CAWSVSGGPYNEQFF
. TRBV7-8 CASSLGDRGVSYEQYF
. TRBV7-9 CASTEAPNTEAFF